This T cell receptor (beta chain) comes out of a study of blood T cell repertoires in COVID-19. Whole-study context: Sources were T cells, B-cell-depleted T cells, or PBMCs; the material itself was cDNA or gDNA.

As processed by the authors: Amplification of reference gene primers provided the estimated nucleated cell counts. The data were produced by immunoSEQ multiplex PCR, yet TCRdb's version contains in-frame clones alone and is incomplete. The V and J calls and the clone size are those of that table, but D and trimming were determined from the DNA. The sample yields about 170,000 clones, approximately 82% seen once. Notes on this clone: Different DNA sequences within this sample yield the same CDR3.

Germline lookup yields CDR1 SQVTM and CDR2 ANQGSEA. This CDR3 has 14 residues. Trimming removed 6 bases from V and 1 base from J; junction bases left unmatched: 2. The cohort comprised adults aged roughly 18 to 95 years residing in approximately 25 US areas. Each participant's cohort was designated according to participant-reported clinical history. Material for sequencing was PBMCs or T cells enriched from blood (not recorded which). The sequence was collected from a woman between 45 and 65 years old in a cohort exposed to, infected with or recovered from COVID-19 (not recorded which). The chain has TRBV29-1 and TRBJ1-5, with 11 bases that match TRBD1. The CDR3 loop reads CSVGQGASNQPQHF. CDR3 DNA: TGCAGCGTCGGACAGGGGGCCAGCAATCAGCCCCAGCATTTT.